This T cell receptor (beta chain) is from a study of shared T cell receptors in the human thymus. CDR3 length: 13 amino acids. The germline gives CDR1 SGHNT, CDR2 YYREEE (reference sequence). V shed 5 bases and J 12 bases; nucleotides not matched to a gene: 8. Clones were read by immunoSEQ multiplex PCR, and TCRdb kept only the in-frame ones, dropping some. The top ten hold roughly 0.0087% of the sample, which has about 660,000 clones, around 87% seen once. A further study also used this sample, focusing on human thymus T cells. This second study notes: Related studies found that unrelated individuals share highly overlapping thymic repertoires.

This receptor was obtained from a boy in the first two years of life with a congenital heart defect. The specimen was thymocytes. This chain connects TRBV5-4 to TRBJ2-6, with 7 positions matching TRBD2. CDR3 residues: CASRRPPGGVLTF. The CDR3 DNA reads TGTGCCAGCAGGAGGCCTCCGGGGGGCGTCCTGACTTTC.